This TCR beta chain is drawn from a study of shared clonotypes between healthy human individuals. Overall study findings and caveats: Blood was the sole source, and tissue repertoires probably differ. Clonotype sharing among donors was expected to depend on sequencing depth.

Concerning this clone: The antigen remains unidentified.

The CDR3 contains 15 residues. Germline CDR1 and CDR2: SGHRS and YFSETQ. V gave up 7 bases and J gave up 2 bases, with 16 bases separating them. Unsorted PBMCs provided DNA that was sequenced on ten immunoSEQ deep assay plates. The assay was immunoSEQ multiplex PCR, and TCRdb's table has in-frame clones only and misses some. This sample has about 490,000 clones; about 79% occur once, and the top ten carry 10% to 15%. V is TRBV5-1 and J is TRBJ2-1, with D possibly being TRBD2 (6 bases). Sequenced: PBMCs. The source is a woman aged 35 to 49 in good health. Some clones in this sample may be carry-over from other donors' samples. CDR3 in DNA: TGCGCCAGCTCCTCCAGGGACTCTACCTACAATGAGCAGTTCTTC. The encoded protein is CASSSRDSTYNEQFF.